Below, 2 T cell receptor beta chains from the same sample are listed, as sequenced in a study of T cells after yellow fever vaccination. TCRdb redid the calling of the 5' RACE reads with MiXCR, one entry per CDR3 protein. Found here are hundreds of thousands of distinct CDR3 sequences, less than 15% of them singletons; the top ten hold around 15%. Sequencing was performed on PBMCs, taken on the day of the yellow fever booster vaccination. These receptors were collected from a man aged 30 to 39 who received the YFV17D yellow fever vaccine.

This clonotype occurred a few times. In DNA form, the CDR3 reads TGTGCCAGCACCCCCGGGACAGGCTCCTACGAGCAGTACTTC. This translates into CASTPGTGSYEQYF. V and J are TRBV12-3 or TRBV12-4 and TRBJ2-7; TRBD1 matches 8 bases. The ends lost 7 bases at V and 0 bases at J; junction bases unmatched: 5. CDR3 length: 14 amino acids.

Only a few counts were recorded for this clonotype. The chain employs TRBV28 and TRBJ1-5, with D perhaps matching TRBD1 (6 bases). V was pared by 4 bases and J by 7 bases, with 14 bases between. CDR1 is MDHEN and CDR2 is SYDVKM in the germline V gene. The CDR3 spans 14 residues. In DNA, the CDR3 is TGTGCCAGCAGTTCAGGGGCGGTAGTCCAGCCCCAGCATTTT. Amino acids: CASSSGAVVQPQHF. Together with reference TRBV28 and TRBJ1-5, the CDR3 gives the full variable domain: DVKVTQSSRYLVKRTGEKVFLECVQDMDHENMFWYRQDPGLGLRLIYFSYDVKMKEKGDIPEGYSVSREKKERFSLILESASTNQTSMYLCASSSGAVVQPQHFGDGTRLSIL.